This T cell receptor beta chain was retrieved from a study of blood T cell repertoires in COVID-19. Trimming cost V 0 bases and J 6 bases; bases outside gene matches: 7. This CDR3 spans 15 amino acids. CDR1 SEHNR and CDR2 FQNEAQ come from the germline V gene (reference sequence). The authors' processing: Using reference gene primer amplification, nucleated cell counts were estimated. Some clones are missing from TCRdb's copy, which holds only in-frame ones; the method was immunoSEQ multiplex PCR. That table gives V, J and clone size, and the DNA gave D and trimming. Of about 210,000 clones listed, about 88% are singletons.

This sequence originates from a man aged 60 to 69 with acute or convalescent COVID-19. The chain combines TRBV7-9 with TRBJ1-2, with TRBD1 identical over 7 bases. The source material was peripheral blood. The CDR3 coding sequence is TGTGCCAGCAGCTTAGCGGGGAAGGGGGCGCATGGCTACACCTTC. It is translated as CASSLAGKGAHGYTF.